This T cell receptor beta chain was observed in a study of cytomegalovirus exposure and HLA in healthy donors. Separate from the approximately 670-subject first cohort, the roughly 130-subject validation cohort was the one that the donors belonged to. Study outcomes and limitations: Researchers counted roughly 150 TCR beta chains as cytomegalovirus-associated.

After removal of 1 base from V and 6 bases from J, the junction contained 3 bases not matched to a gene. Germline assignment: CDR1 MDHEN and CDR2 SYDVKM. This CDR3 has 15 residues. Assay used: immunoSEQ multiplex PCR; TCRdb lists only in-frame clones, some missing. The sample includes roughly 56,000 clones, 90% to 95% seen only once; the top ten take around 2.3%. Comments on this clone: No antigen is known for it.

The chain couples TRBV28 to TRBJ2-7; 13 bases map to TRBD2. Sequences were obtained from PBMCs. The receptor was derived from a young man in good health and CMV-seronegative. In nucleotides, the CDR3 is TGTGCCAGCAGTTTATATGGGACTAGCGGGACCGAGCAGTACTTC. Translation gives CASSLYGTSGTEQYF.